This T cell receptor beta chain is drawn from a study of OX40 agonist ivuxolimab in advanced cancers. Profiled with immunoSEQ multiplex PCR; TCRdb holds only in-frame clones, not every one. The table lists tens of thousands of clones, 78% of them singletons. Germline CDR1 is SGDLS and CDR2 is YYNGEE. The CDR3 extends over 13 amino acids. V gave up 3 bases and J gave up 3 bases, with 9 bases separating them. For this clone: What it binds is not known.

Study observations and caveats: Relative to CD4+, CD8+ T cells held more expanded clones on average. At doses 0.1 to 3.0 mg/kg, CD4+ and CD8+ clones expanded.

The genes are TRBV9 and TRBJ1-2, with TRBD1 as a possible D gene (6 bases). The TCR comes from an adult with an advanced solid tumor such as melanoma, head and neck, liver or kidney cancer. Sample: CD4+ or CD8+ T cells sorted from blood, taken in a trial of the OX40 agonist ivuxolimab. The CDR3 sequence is CASSAQGDYGYTF. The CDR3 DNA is TGTGCCAGCAGCGCACAGGGCGACTATGGCTACACCTTC.